The 11 T cell receptor beta chains in this list originate from one sample, sequenced in a study of multiple sclerosis patients with progressive multifocal leukoencephalopathy. The time point denotes: before natalizumab initiation. Sequencing was performed with immunoSEQ multiplex PCR; in TCRdb, only in-frame clones are kept and a portion is missing. This table has roughly 28,000 clones, 88% appearing once. Sequencing was done on a sample of PBMCs. The source of these receptors is a human donor with multiple sclerosis.

The V gene is TRBV18, the J gene TRBJ2-7, with a weak D call TRBD1 (5 bases). This CDR3 spans 13 amino acids. Germline values: CDR1 KGHSH, CDR2 LQKENI. Trimming left V 2 bases short and J 5 bases short, with 10 bases between. The CDR3 coding sequence is TGTGCCAGCTCACCATGGTGGGGCCACGAGCAGTACTTC. As protein: CASSPWWGHEQYF.

V usage is TRBV9 and J usage is TRBJ2-2, with unresolved D. There are 13 residues in the CDR3. CDR1 and CDR2 from the germline V gene are SGDLS and YYNGEE. The V gene lost 4 bases and the J gene lost 5 bases, with 9 bases spanning the gap. The CDR3 coding sequence is TGTGCCAGCAGCACTCAATCGACCGGGGAGCTGTTTTTT. Translating gives CASSTQSTGELFF.

In DNA, the CDR3 is TGTGCCAGCAGCACCTGGGACAGCCCCACAGATACGCAGTATTTT. This gives the protein CASSTWDSPTDTQYF. V usage is TRBV2 and J usage is TRBJ2-3; 7 nucleotides match TRBD1. The CDR3 totals 15 residues. Germline CDR1 and CDR2: SNHLY and FYNNEI. Unmatched junction bases numbered 8, after V lost 6 bases and J lost 2 bases.

Worth noting for this clone: This same CDR3 is encoded by further DNA sequences in the sample. The chain links TRBV7-2 to TRBJ1-5, with TRBD1 matching over 8 bases. Trimming at V came to 4 bases and at J to 2 bases, leaving 1 base not matched to a gene. The CDR3 consists of 14 residues. The germline V gene encodes CDR1 SGHTA and CDR2 FQGNSA. CDR3 protein: CASSSGQGNQPQHF. Written as DNA, the CDR3 is TGTGCCAGCAGCTCGGGACAGGGCAATCAGCCCCAGCATTTT.

The V gene is TRBV10-2, the J gene TRBJ1-1; D call uncertain. This CDR3 spans 13 amino acids. Trimming took 8 bases from V and 11 from J, leaving 21 bases between them. Germline V gene data show CDR1 as WSHSY and CDR2 as SAAADI. CDR3 in amino acids: CASAFERGVMAFF. CDR3 DNA: TGCGCCAGCGCTTTCGAGAGAGGAGTCATGGCTTTCTTT.

The chain links TRBV10-3 to TRBJ1-1; 8 positions agree with TRBD1. The CDR3 runs 13 residues. V shed 3 bases, J shed 8 bases, and the junction held 5 bases outside the gene matches. Germline CDR1 and CDR2: ENHRY and SYGVKD. CDR3 sequence (DNA): TGTGCCATCAGTGATCGACAGGGGTTCGAAGCTTTCTTT. It encodes CAISDRQGFEAFF.

The J gene is TRBJ2-3, the V gene TRBV4-2, with no clear D. CDR1 is LGHNA and CDR2 is YNFKEQ in the germline V gene. This CDR3 region has 15 residues. Trimming left V 1 base short and J 3 bases short, with 11 bases between. As DNA, the CDR3 is TGTGCCAGCAGCCAAGGAAGCGTTCAGACAGATACGCAGTATTTT. It codes for CASSQGSVQTDTQYF.

On this clone itself: Additional DNA sequences in this sample encode the identical CDR3. This chain links TRBV5-4 with TRBJ1-2, with D hard to call. V lost 7 bases and J lost 4, with 14 bases in between. Germline values: CDR1 SGHNT, CDR2 YYREEE (reference sequence). This CDR3 region has 13 residues. The CDR3, as DNA: TGTGCCAGCCATTCCCCCCTGGGCTATGGCTACACCTTC. Translated, it gives CASHSPLGYGYTF. The whole variable domain, remainder taken from reference TRBV5-4 and TRBJ1-2, is ETGVTQSPTHLIKTRGQQVTLRCSSQSGHNTVSWYQQALGQGPQFIFQYYREEENGRGNFPPRFSGLQFPNYSSELNVNALELDDSALYLCASHSPLGYGYTFGSGTRLTVV.

V gene TRBV2 combines with J gene TRBJ1-2, with D unresolved. Trimming cost V 7 bases and J 7 bases, with 7 bases left between them. The CDR3 consists of 10 residues. Germline loops: CDR1 SNHLY, CDR2 FYNNEI. CDR3 DNA: TGTGCCAGCAAGGGCGGTGGCTACACCTTC. Translating it yields CASKGGGYTF.

The chain carries TRBV2 and TRBJ1-4; D is unclear. The CDR3 sequence is 14 residues long. The V end lost 3 bases, the J end lost 3 bases, and 8 bases lay between the germline ends. CDR1 and CDR2 (germline): SNHLY, FYNNEI. The CDR3 nucleotides are TGTGCCAGCAGTGATGAGCCGGCTAATGAAAAACTGTTTTTT. Its protein is CASSDEPANEKLFF.

This chain uses TRBV29-1 with TRBJ2-1, with 8 bases lining up with TRBD2. Germline V lookup: CDR1 SQVTM, CDR2 ANQGSEA. The CDR3 runs to 20 residues. V lost 1 base, J lost 3 bases, and 20 bases stayed unmatched. The CDR3 here is CSVEGAAGGVYPTFYNEQFF. CDR3 in DNA: TGCAGCGTTGAAGGGGCGGCGGGGGGCGTCTACCCTACCTTCTACAATGAGCAGTTCTTC.